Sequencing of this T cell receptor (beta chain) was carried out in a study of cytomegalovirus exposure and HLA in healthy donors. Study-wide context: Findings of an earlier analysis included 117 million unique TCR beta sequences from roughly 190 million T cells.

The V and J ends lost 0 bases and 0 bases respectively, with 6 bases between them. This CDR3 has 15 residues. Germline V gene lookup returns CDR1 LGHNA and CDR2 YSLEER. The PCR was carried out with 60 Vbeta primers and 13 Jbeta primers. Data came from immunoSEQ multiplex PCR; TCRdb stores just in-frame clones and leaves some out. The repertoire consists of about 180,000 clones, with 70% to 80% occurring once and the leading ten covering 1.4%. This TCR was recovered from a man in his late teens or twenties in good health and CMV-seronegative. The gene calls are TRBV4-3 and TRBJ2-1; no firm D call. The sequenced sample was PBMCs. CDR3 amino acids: CASSQDRSSYNEQFF. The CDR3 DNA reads TGCGCCAGCAGCCAAGATCGGAGCTCCTACAATGAGCAGTTCTTC.